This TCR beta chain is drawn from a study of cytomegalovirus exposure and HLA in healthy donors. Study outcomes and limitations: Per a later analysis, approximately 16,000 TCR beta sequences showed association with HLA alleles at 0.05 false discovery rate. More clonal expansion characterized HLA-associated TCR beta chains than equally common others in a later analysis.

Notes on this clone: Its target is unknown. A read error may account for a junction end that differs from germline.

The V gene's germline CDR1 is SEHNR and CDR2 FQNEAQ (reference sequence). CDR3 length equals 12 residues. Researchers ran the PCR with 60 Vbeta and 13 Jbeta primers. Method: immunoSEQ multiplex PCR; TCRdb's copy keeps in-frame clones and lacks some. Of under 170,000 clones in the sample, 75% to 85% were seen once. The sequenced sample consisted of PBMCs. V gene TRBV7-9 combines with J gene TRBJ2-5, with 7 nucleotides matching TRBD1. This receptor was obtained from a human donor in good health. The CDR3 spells CSSRQGQETQYF. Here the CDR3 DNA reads TGTTCCAGTCGACAGGGACAAGAGACCCAGTACTTC.